Reported below is one T cell receptor (beta chain). The authors reverse transcribed all of the isolated RNA, so sequencing captured expressed TCRB transcripts. Clones were sequenced by immunoSEQ multiplex PCR, and TCRdb holds only the in-frame ones, with some missing. Of a few hundred thousand clones listed, about 15% were seen once; the top ten hold 0.019%. These data are taken from a study of beta chain features in type 1 diabetes. Purity of each sorted population was above 95%. Germline assignment: CDR1 GTSNPN and CDR2 SVGIG (reference sequence). V was pared by 3 bases and J by 8 bases, with 7 bases between. The CDR3 contains 11 residues.

The chain has TRBV30 and TRBJ1-4; D is unresolved. This receptor was obtained from a young woman in good health. The source material was naive CD4+ T cells from blood. CDR3 sequence reads: CAWRGGEKLFF. The CDR3 coding sequence is TGTGCCTGGAGAGGAGGCGAAAAACTGTTTTTT.